Each of the 27 T cell receptor beta chains below was sequenced from the same sample in a study of a mutant IDH1 vaccine in newly diagnosed glioma. Sequencing used immunoSEQ multiplex PCR; TCRdb keeps in-frame clones, though not all of them. The sample includes around 67,000 clones, around four fifths of them seen just once. Documented time point: baseline, week 1 (first vaccination visit). The treatment denotes: pre-vaccination baseline after standard-of-care therapy. Sample: peripheral blood mononuclear cells (PBMCs), taken from a glioma patient treated with radiotherapy, temozolomide or both. Every receptor here comes from a woman aged 18-29 years with glioma. Some clones in this sample may be carry-over from other donors' samples.

The chain combines TRBV5-4 with TRBJ1-2; the D gene is possibly TRBD1 (6 bases). This CDR3 region has 14 residues. V lost 0 bases, J lost 5 bases, and 11 bases lay in between. The germline CDR1 and CDR2 sequences are SGHNT and YYREEE (reference sequence). CDR3 sequence (DNA): TGTGCCAGCAGCTTGGGGGGGGCGGGGTATGGCTACACCTTC. The encoded protein is CASSLGGAGYGYTF. The full variable domain, in which reference TRBV5-4 and TRBJ1-2 provide the parts outside the CDR3, is ETGVTQSPTHLIKTRGQQVTLRCSSQSGHNTVSWYQQALGQGPQFIFQYYREEENGRGNFPPRFSGLQFPNYSSELNVNALELDDSALYLCASSLGGAGYGYTFGSGTRLTVV.

This clone was counted only a few times. J is TRBJ1-5 and V is TRBV27; 7 bases line up with TRBD1. CDR1 and CDR2 from the germline V gene are MNHEY and SMNVEV (reference sequence). There are 15 residues in the CDR3. The trim removed 5 bases at V and 4 bases at J, leaving 8 bases unmatched. In DNA, the CDR3 is TGTGCCAGCAGTCGATCCGGGACAGAGAATCAGCCCCAGCATTTT. This sequence encodes CASSRSGTENQPQHF.

V gene TRBV5-5 combines with J gene TRBJ1-3; D is perhaps TRBD1 (6 bases). The CDR3 sequence is 16 residues long. From germline, CDR1 is SGHKS and CDR2 YYEKEE (reference sequence). V gave up 6 bases and J gave up 7 bases, with 23 bases separating them. CDR3 nucleotides: TGTGCCAGCACCCCCGTCCAGGGGAACGTTGGGAACACCATATATTTT. Translation gives CASTPVQGNVGNTIYF.

The rearrangement uses TRBV2 and TRBJ2-5; TRBD2 aligns across 7 bases. The germline CDR1 and CDR2 sequences are SNHLY and FYNNEI. There are 15 residues in the CDR3. V shed 0 bases, J shed 9 bases, and the junction held 10 bases outside the gene matches. CDR3 DNA sequence: TGTGCCAGCAGTGAAGCGCTTCGGGGGGTAGGGGCCCAGTACTTC. It specifies CASSEALRGVGAQYF.

The rearrangement uses TRBV7-2 and TRBJ2-1, with D tentatively TRBD1 (5 bases). CDR1 and CDR2 (germline): SGHTA, FQGNSA. This CDR3 has 15 residues. V lost 1 base to trimming and J lost 0 bases, with 7 bases between them. This CDR3 is CASSLDRSSYNEQFF. The CDR3 DNA is TGTGCCAGCAGCTTAGACAGGAGCTCCTACAATGAGCAGTTCTTC.

J is TRBJ2-2 and V is TRBV29-1, with D possibly matching TRBD1 (5 bases). CDR3 length: 12 residues. Germline assignment: CDR1 SQVTM and CDR2 ANQGSEA. V was trimmed by 6 bases and J by 10 bases, leaving 15 bases between them. The CDR3 protein is CSVKGSTVELFF. CDR3 nucleotides: TGCAGCGTCAAGGGTTCGACAGTGGAGCTGTTTTTT.

Only one count was recorded for this clone. The chain is built from TRBV18 and TRBJ1-1; TRBD1 matches at 7 bases. There are 14 residues in the CDR3. V shed 3 bases and J 7 bases; nucleotides not matched to a gene: 8. Germline V gene data show CDR1 as KGHSH and CDR2 as LQKENI. The CDR3 DNA reads TGTGCCAGCTCACCCTTACCAGGGGGGGGTGAAGCTTTCTTT. Its protein product is CASSPLPGGGEAFF. Full variable domain (outside the CDR3, taken from reference TRBV18 and TRBJ1-1): NAGVMQNPRHLVRRRGQEARLRCSPMKGHSHVYWYRQLPEEGLKFMVYLQKENIIDESGMPKERFSAEFPKEGPSILRIQQVVRGDSAAYFCASSPLPGGGEAFFGQGTRLTVV.

This clone was found a few times. The chain recombines TRBV11-1 with TRBJ2-2, with 9 nucleotides matching TRBD1. The CDR3 spans 15 residues. V lost 1 base and J lost 6; bases outside the gene matches: 3. Germline CDR1 SGHAT, CDR2 FQDESV (reference sequence). The chain's CDR3 is CASSLGQGVPGELFF. The CDR3 nucleotides are TGTGCCAGCAGCTTAGGACAGGGGGTCCCCGGGGAGCTGTTTTTT.

The rearrangement joins TRBV9 to TRBJ2-6; TRBD2 matches 13 bases. This CDR3 has 17 amino acids. Trimming at V came to 7 bases and at J to 0 bases, leaving 4 bases not matched to a gene. Per the germline V gene, CDR1 is SGDLS and CDR2 is YYNGEE. The CDR3 spells CASGGLAGNSGANVLTF. In nucleotides, the CDR3 is TGTGCCAGCGGGGGACTAGCGGGAAACTCTGGGGCCAACGTCCTGACTTTC.

This chain connects TRBV6-1 to TRBJ1-2, with unresolved D. The CDR3 length is 13 residues. Germline loops: CDR1 MNHNS, CDR2 SASEGT. CDR3 region: CPERRPPFYGYTF. The CDR3 bases are TGTCCGGAACGCAGGCCGCCCTTCTATGGCTACACCTTC.

The V call is TRBV19, the J call TRBJ2-2; 11 positions match TRBD1. The CDR3 consists of 15 residues. Germline V gene lookup returns CDR1 LNHDA and CDR2 SQIVND (reference sequence). Trimming at V came to 5 bases and at J to 6 bases, leaving 5 bases not matched to a gene. Here the CDR3 reads CASSGMGQGAGELFF. The CDR3 DNA follows: TGTGCCAGTAGTGGGATGGGACAGGGGGCCGGGGAGCTGTTTTTT. Using reference TRBV19 and TRBJ2-2 for the parts outside the CDR3, the full variable domain is DGGITQSPKYLFRKEGQNVTLSCEQNLNHDAMYWYRQDPGQGLRLIYYSQIVNDFQKGDIAEGYSVSREKKESFPLTVTSAQKNPTAFYLCASSGMGQGAGELFFGEGSRLTVL.

The chain employs TRBV2 and TRBJ1-2, with a possible D match to TRBD1 (6 bases). V was pared by 2 bases and J by 5 bases, with 18 bases between. Germline CDR1 and CDR2: SNHLY and FYNNEI. The CDR3 loop spans 16 amino acids. The CDR3 DNA reads as TGTGCCAGCAGTGAATACAGACAGGCAATTGGGTATGGCTACACCTTC. Translating gives CASSEYRQAIGYGYTF.

The chain uses TRBV5-6 and TRBJ1-1, with a possible D match to TRBD1 (5 bases). Germline loops: CDR1 SGHDT, CDR2 YYEEEE. The CDR3 has 12 residues. With 4 bases removed from V and 11 bases from J, the gap between germline ends came to 15 bases. CDR3 in amino acids: CASSPGGTRAFF. The DNA for the CDR3 is TGTGCCAGCAGCCCTGGGGGGACCAGGGCTTTCTTT.

CDR3 amino acids: CSVRTGRIYGYTF. The CDR3 nucleotides are TGCAGCGTTCGGACAGGGAGGATCTATGGCTACACCTTC. V is TRBV29-1 and J is TRBJ1-2; 8 bases map to TRBD1. Unmatched junction bases numbered 6, after V lost 5 bases and J lost 4 bases. This CDR3 has 13 residues. Germline V gene sequence: CDR1 SQVTM, CDR2 ANQGSEA.

V usage is TRBV30 and J usage is TRBJ1-1, with TRBD1 as a possible D gene (5 bases). Deletions cut 2 bases from V and 8 bases from J, with 12 bases between. The germline V gene encodes CDR1 GTSNPN and CDR2 SVGIG (reference sequence). This CDR3 comprises 12 residues. The CDR3 spells CAWSRGRAEAFF. DNA for the CDR3: TGTGCCTGGAGTAGGGGACGGGCCGAAGCTTTCTTT. Complete variable domain (other parts from reference TRBV30 and TRBJ1-1): SQTIHQWPATLVQPVGSPLSLECTVEGTSNPNLYWYRQAAGRGLQLLFYSVGIGQISSEVPQNLSASRPQDRQFILSSKKLLLSDSGFYLCAWSRGRAEAFFGQGTRLTVV.

V gene TRBV11-3 combines with J gene TRBJ1-2; the D gene is possibly TRBD1 (6 bases). This CDR3 spans 15 amino acids. The germline gives CDR1 SGHNT, CDR2 YENEEA. Deletions cut 5 bases from V and 4 bases from J, with 17 bases between. CDR3 sequence reads: CASSPGSQGLYGYTF. In DNA form, the CDR3 reads TGTGCCAGCAGCCCCGGGAGTCAGGGGCTCTATGGCTACACCTTC. The whole variable domain, remainder taken from reference TRBV11-3 and TRBJ1-2, is EAGVVQSPRYKIIEKKQPVAFWCNPISGHNTLYWYLQNLGQGPELLIRYENEEAVDDSQLPKDRFSAERLKGVDSTLKIQPAELGDSAVYLCASSPGSQGLYGYTFGSGTRLTVV.

The CDR3 sequence is CASSLDQGMSTDTQYF. CDR3 DNA: TGTGCCAGCAGCTTAGATCAGGGAATGAGCACAGATACGCAGTATTTT. The chain uses TRBV7-2 and TRBJ2-3, with a possible D match to TRBD1 (5 bases). V lost 1 base, J lost 0 bases, and 11 bases lay in between. Germline lookup yields CDR1 SGHTA and CDR2 FQGNSA. The CDR3 runs to 16 residues.

The chain recombines TRBV9 with TRBJ2-2; TRBD2 might be the D (5 bases). Trimming cost V 0 bases and J 0 bases, with 12 bases left between them. The CDR3 loop spans 17 amino acids. Germline CDR1 is SGDLS and CDR2 is YYNGEE. Written as DNA, the CDR3 is TGTGCCAGCAGCGTAGCCCGGACTGGAGCGAACACCGGGGAGCTGTTTTTT. Protein sequence: CASSVARTGANTGELFF.

The chain carries TRBV30 and TRBJ2-7; 14 bases align to TRBD2. From germline, CDR1 is GTSNPN and CDR2 SVGIG (reference sequence). The CDR3 runs to 15 residues. J gave up 7 bases and V 5 bases, and 10 bases lay outside the gene matches. The CDR3 spells CAWEYGLAGGQEQYF. In DNA form, the CDR3 reads TGTGCCTGGGAATACGGACTAGCGGGAGGACAAGAGCAGTACTTC.

This clone was seen a single time. The chain joins TRBV15 to TRBJ2-1; TRBD2 might be the D (6 bases). Trimming removed 3 bases at V and 8 bases at J, with 14 bases between. This CDR3 contains 14 residues. Per germline, CDR1 LNHNV and CDR2 YYDKDF (reference sequence). CDR3 loop: CATSRGSRGYEQFF. The CDR3 DNA follows: TGTGCCACCAGCAGGGGATCGCGGGGCTATGAGCAGTTCTTC.

This clone was counted once. The chain links TRBV9 to TRBJ2-2; 7 bases are shared with TRBD2. The CDR3 length is 14 residues. Germline V lookup: CDR1 SGDLS, CDR2 YYNGEE. The V and J ends lost 4 bases and 3 bases, in that order; junction bases with no gene match: 3. The CDR3: CASSSGGDTGELFF. The CDR3 bases are TGTGCCAGCAGCTCGGGGGGAGACACCGGGGAGCTGTTTTTT.

The V call is TRBV9, the J call TRBJ1-1; 9 bases are shared with TRBD1. Germline-derived CDR1 and CDR2 are SGDLS and YYNGEE. This CDR3 has 15 residues. The trim removed 0 bases at V and 5 bases at J, leaving 5 bases unmatched. The DNA of the CDR3 is TGTGCCAGCAGCGTAGAGTGGACAGGGGTGACTGAAGCTTTCTTT. It is translated as CASSVEWTGVTEAFF.

This chain connects TRBV6-5 to TRBJ2-7; maybe TRBD2 (6 bases). Trimming removed 5 bases from V and 3 bases from J, with 11 bases in between. Germline V lookup: CDR1 MNHEY, CDR2 SVGAGI. CDR3 length: 13 residues. CDR3 coding DNA: TGTGCCAGCAGTGTACAGGAGGGCTACGAGCAGTACTTC. This sequence encodes CASSVQEGYEQYF.

This clone showed up just a few times. The genes are TRBV9 and TRBJ2-2, with D unclear. CDR3 length: 14 residues. The V gene's germline CDR1 is SGDLS and CDR2 YYNGEE. Trimming shortened V by 0 bases and J by 3 bases, and 6 bases separated the two germline ends. The CDR3 sequence: CASSVDLHTGELFF. As DNA, the CDR3 is TGTGCCAGCAGCGTAGATCTACACACCGGGGAGCTGTTTTTT.

This clone has only a few counts. V usage is TRBV29-1 and J usage is TRBJ1-1, with D maybe TRBD1 (6 bases). Per germline, CDR1 SQVTM and CDR2 ANQGSEA. The CDR3 is 15 amino acids. Between the trimmed V and J ends, which lost 6 bases and 4 bases, there was a span of 21 bases. For the CDR3, the DNA is TGCAGCGTCCACCGGGACCGCAGGGGTAGCACTGAAGCTTTCTTT. Translating gives CSVHRDRRGSTEAFF.

The rearrangement joins TRBV4-2 to TRBJ1-1; D unclear. Germline CDR1 and CDR2: LGHNA and YNFKEQ. Trimming stripped 1 base from V and 4 bases from J, with 7 bases between. The CDR3 spans 13 residues. In DNA, the CDR3 is TGTGCCAGCAGCCAAGTTGGCATCACTGAAGCTTTCTTT. Translating gives CASSQVGITEAFF.

The CDR3 loop is CASSPGPRFEQYF. CDR3 nucleotides: TGCGCCAGCAGCCCCGGGCCACGGTTTGAGCAGTACTTC. The chain recombines TRBV10-1 with TRBJ2-7; no clear D. The germline gives CDR1 WNHNN, CDR2 SYGVQD (reference sequence). Trimming removed 6 bases at V and 7 bases at J, with 16 bases between. The CDR3 contains 13 residues.